This TCR beta chain was found in a study of T cells expressing NK-cell markers. The authors generated TCR beta cDNA through 5'RACE template switching with UMIs. TCRdb re-called the 5' RACE reads; every CDR3 protein appears as one record, without DNA. The sample's table shows 350,000 to 400,000 distinct CDR3 sequences. Germline V gene lookup returns CDR1 SEHNR and CDR2 FQNEAQ (reference sequence). This CDR3 contains 13 residues. J is TRBJ2-3 and V is TRBV7-9; TCRdb calls TRBD1, which cannot be checked without DNA. Sequences were obtained from blood T cells: a sorted CD56 or NKG2C T cell subset, CD4+ or CD8+ T cells, or bulk PBMC T cells (not recorded which). The clonotype comes from a woman aged 50 to 65 in good health. This CDR3 is CASGTGGEDTQYF.